Listed here are 9 T cell receptor beta chains from one sample, sequenced in a study of blood T cells in healthy people across ages. For the second PCR, which ran for about 6 to 11 cycles, a sample-barcoded 5' primer and a J-beta primer mix were used. TCRdb redid the calling of the 5' RACE reads with MiXCR, one entry per CDR3 protein. Here the sample spans 650,000 to 1,000,000 distinct CDR3 sequences, about half being singletons. The specimen was blood. The receptors shown here come from a man older than 75 in good health.

The chain has TRBV29-1 and TRBJ2-5; TRBD1 matches 9 bases. Trimming removed 1 base from V and 11 bases from J; junction bases left unmatched: 11. The CDR3 runs to 14 residues. The germline V gene has CDR1 SQVTM and CDR2 ANQGSEA. The CDR3 DNA is TGCAGCGTTGAAGGGACAGGGGCTGAGTACGGGCAGTACTTC. Its protein product is CSVEGTGAEYGQYF. The full variable domain, completed using reference TRBV29-1 and TRBJ2-5, is SAVISQKPSRDICQRGTSLTIQCQVDSQVTMMFWYRQQPGQSLTLIATANQGSEATYESGFVIDKFPISRPNLTFSTLTVSNMSPEDSSIYLCSVEGTGAEYGQYFGPGTRLLVL.

This chain connects TRBV15 to TRBJ2-3; D is uncertain. Trimming cost V 1 base and J 4 bases, with 9 bases left between them. CDR1 is LNHNV and CDR2 is YYDKDF in the germline V gene (reference sequence). This CDR3 is 14 amino acids long. The chain's CDR3 is CATSRVMLPDTQYF. The CDR3, as DNA: TGTGCCACCAGCAGAGTTATGCTTCCAGATACGCAGTATTTT.

Worth noting for this clonotype: Germline is not matched at one junction end, which may reflect a read error. The chain has TRBV7-9 and TRBJ1-5, with TRBD1 matching 12 bases. The germline gives CDR1 SEHNR, CDR2 FQNEAQ (reference sequence). This CDR3 has 14 amino acids. In DNA form, the CDR3 reads TGTACCAGCAGCCAAGGGACAGGGGGCCAGCCCCAGCATTTT. It yields the protein CTSSQGTGGQPQHF. Supplemented by reference TRBV7-9 and TRBJ1-5, the full variable domain reads DTGVSQNPRHKITKRGQNVTFRCDPISEHNRLYWYRQTLGQGPEFLTYFQNEAQLEKSRLLSDRFSAERPKGSFSTLEIQRTEQGDSAMYLCTSSQGTGGQPQHFGDGTRLSIL.

As concerns this clonotype: An end of the junction does not agree with germline; a read error may underlie this. CDR3 in amino acids: CACSRGLGSTDTQYF. The CDR3 nucleotides read TGTGCCTGCAGTCGGGGACTAGGAAGTACAGATACGCAGTATTTT. The rearrangement uses TRBV28 and TRBJ2-3, with 8 bases matching TRBD2. The CDR3 has 15 amino acids. Per the germline V gene, CDR1 is MDHEN and CDR2 is SYDVKM.

This clonotype came up a few times. The chain has TRBV7-2 and TRBJ2-7; D uncertain. Between the trimmed V and J ends, which lost 0 bases and 6 bases, there was a span of 12 bases. The CDR3 is 14 residues long. The germline CDR1 and CDR2 sequences are SGHTA and FQGNSA. The CDR3 is CASSLADTWSEQYF. In DNA, the CDR3 is TGTGCCAGCAGCTTAGCGGATACCTGGAGCGAGCAGTACTTC.

This clonotype appeared a few times. The chain couples TRBV10-3 to TRBJ1-5; 7 bases align to TRBD1. Trimming cost V 3 bases and J 3 bases; bases outside gene matches: 14. Germline V gene data show CDR1 as ENHRY and CDR2 as SYGVKD. The CDR3 loop spans 18 amino acids. CDR3 bases: TGTGCCATCAGTGACCCCCGGGACAGAGTTTCACCCAATCAGCCCCAGCATTTT. It translates to CAISDPRDRVSPNQPQHF.

J is TRBJ2-7 and V is TRBV28; 9 bases map to TRBD2. J was trimmed by 1 base and V by 10 bases; bases with no gene match: 8. Germline V CDR1 and CDR2: MDHEN, SYDVKM. The CDR3 spans 14 residues. Written as DNA, the CDR3 is TGTGCCACGTTCGGGACTAGCCGATCCTACGAGCAGTACTTC. Protein product: CATFGTSRSYEQYF.

This chain joins TRBV10-3 and TRBJ2-6; 11 bases agree with TRBD1. The germline CDR1 and CDR2 sequences are ENHRY and SYGVKD. The CDR3 totals 18 residues. V lost 8 bases and J lost 1; bases outside the gene matches: 10. CDR3 bases: TGTGCCATCTCCGAAGGGGGACAGGGGGTTTCTGGGGCCAACGTCCTGACTTTC. It translates to CAISEGGQGVSGANVLTF.

The rearrangement joins TRBV5-1 to TRBJ2-5; the D is unclear. V was cut by 0 bases and J by 11 bases, with 20 bases left in between. The length of the CDR3 is 15 residues. The V gene's germline CDR1 is SGHRS and CDR2 YFSETQ. DNA of the CDR3: TGCGCCAGCAGCTTGGAAACAGTGGAATACAATGAGCAGTACTTC. This encodes CASSLETVEYNEQYF.